This T cell receptor (beta chain) derives from a study of OX40 agonist ivuxolimab in advanced cancers. On the study more broadly: Ivuxolimab is a fully human IgG2 antibody that activates OX40 (CD134).

Here immunoSEQ multiplex PCR was the method, and the copy in TCRdb shows in-frame clones only, minus some. The sample yields about 76,000 clones, 85% to 90% seen once. The study sampled blood at baseline, cycle 4 day 1, and cycle 7 day 1. V lost 2 bases and J lost 3, with 9 bases in between. Germline V lookup: CDR1 SGDLS, CDR2 YYNGEE. CDR3 length: 14 amino acids. To note about this clone: Its antigen is unknown.

Whole-study findings and limits: Some of the nonresponding patients also showed low levels of normalized T-cell clonal expansion. Compared with others, partial responders at 0.1-3.0 mg/kg displayed clonal expansion among the lowest.

V gene TRBV9 combines with J gene TRBJ1-5; D gene ambiguous. The sequence was obtained from an adult with an advanced solid tumor such as melanoma, head and neck, liver or kidney cancer. Sequences were derived from CD4+ or CD8+ T cells sorted from blood, sampled in a trial of the OX40 agonist ivuxolimab. CDR3 in DNA: TGTGCCAGCAGCGTTGGGGAGAACAATCAGCCCCAGCATTTT. It yields the protein CASSVGENNQPQHF. The whole variable domain, remainder taken from reference TRBV9 and TRBJ1-5, is DSGVTQTPKHLITATGQRVTLRCSPRSGDLSVYWYQQSLDQGLQFLIQYYNGEERAKGNILERFSAQQFPDLHSELNLSSLELGDSALYFCASSVGENNQPQHFGDGTRLSIL.